This T cell receptor (beta chain) stems from a study of shared clonotypes between healthy human individuals. TCRdb keeps only in-frame clones here, not all; method: immunoSEQ multiplex PCR. This table has around 1.6 million clones, 95% to 99% appearing once. V lost 3 bases and J lost 6; bases outside the gene matches: 7. This CDR3 contains 16 residues. Germline CDR1 MNHEY, CDR2 SMNVEV (reference sequence). The rearrangement links TRBV27 to TRBJ2-1; 11 bases agree with TRBD2. Specimen: naive CD4+ T cells sorted from blood. Subset here: CD45RA+ positively selected. The clonotype originates from a man aged 25 to 45 in good health. CDR3 DNA sequence: TGTGCCAGCAGTTTCCGGCTAGCGGGAGGACTCAATGAGCAGTTCTTC. It yields the protein CASSFRLAGGLNEQFF.